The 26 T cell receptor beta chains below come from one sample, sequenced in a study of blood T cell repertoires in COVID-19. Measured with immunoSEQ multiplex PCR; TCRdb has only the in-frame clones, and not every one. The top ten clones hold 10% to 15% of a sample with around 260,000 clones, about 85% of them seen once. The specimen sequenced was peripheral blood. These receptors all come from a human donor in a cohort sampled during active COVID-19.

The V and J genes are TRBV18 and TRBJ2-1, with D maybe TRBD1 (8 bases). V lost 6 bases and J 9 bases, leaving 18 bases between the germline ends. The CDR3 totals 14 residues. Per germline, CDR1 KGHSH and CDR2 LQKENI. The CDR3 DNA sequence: TGTGCCAGCTCGCGTGCCCACAGGGGGGGTGAGCAGTTCTTC. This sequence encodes CASSRAHRGGEQFF. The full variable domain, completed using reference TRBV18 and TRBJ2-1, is NAGVMQNPRHLVRRRGQEARLRCSPMKGHSHVYWYRQLPEEGLKFMVYLQKENIIDESGMPKERFSAEFPKEGPSILRIQQVVRGDSAAYFCASSRAHRGGEQFFGPGTRLTVL.

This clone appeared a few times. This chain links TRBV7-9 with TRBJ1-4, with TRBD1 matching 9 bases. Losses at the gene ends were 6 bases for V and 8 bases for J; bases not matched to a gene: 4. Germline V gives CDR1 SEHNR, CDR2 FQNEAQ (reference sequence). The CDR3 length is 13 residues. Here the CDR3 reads CASRQGAGEKLFF. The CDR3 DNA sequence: TGTGCCAGCAGACAGGGGGCTGGCGAAAAACTGTTTTTT. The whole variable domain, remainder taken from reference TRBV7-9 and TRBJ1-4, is DTGVSQNPRHKITKRGQNVTFRCDPISEHNRLYWYRQTLGQGPEFLTYFQNEAQLEKSRLLSDRFSAERPKGSFSTLEIQRTEQGDSAMYLCASRQGAGEKLFFGSGTQLSVL.

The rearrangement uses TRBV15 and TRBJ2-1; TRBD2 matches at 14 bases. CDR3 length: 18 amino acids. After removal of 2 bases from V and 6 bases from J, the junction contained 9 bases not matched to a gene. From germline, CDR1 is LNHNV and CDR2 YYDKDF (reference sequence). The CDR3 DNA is TGTGCCACCAGCAGAAAACCCGGGACTAGCGGGAGACCCAATGAGCAGTTCTTC. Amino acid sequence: CATSRKPGTSGRPNEQFF.

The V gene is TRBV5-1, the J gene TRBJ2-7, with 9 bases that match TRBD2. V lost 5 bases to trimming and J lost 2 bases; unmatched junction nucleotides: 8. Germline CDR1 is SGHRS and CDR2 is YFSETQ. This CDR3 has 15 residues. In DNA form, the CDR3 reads TGCGCCAGCAGGCAGGCTAGCGGGACCACCTACGAGCAGTACTTC. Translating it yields CASRQASGTTYEQYF.

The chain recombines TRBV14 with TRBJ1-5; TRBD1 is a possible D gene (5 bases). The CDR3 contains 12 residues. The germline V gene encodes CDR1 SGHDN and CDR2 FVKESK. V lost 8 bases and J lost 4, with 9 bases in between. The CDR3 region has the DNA TGTGCCAGCGCACAGGATAATCAGCCCCAGCATTTT. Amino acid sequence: CASAQDNQPQHF. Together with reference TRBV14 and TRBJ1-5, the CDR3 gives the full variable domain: EAGVTQFPSHSVIEKGQTVTLRCDPISGHDNLYWYRRVMGKEIKFLLHFVKESKQDESGMPNNRFLAERTGGTYSTLKVQPAELEDSGVYFCASAQDNQPQHFGDGTRLSIL.

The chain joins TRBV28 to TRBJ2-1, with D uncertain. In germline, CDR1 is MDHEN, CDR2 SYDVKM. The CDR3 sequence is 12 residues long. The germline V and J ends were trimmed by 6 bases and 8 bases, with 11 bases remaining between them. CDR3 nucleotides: TGTGCCAGCAGACGTGGCATCCATGAGCAGTTCTTC. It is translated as CASRRGIHEQFF. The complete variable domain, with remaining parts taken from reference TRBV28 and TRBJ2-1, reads DVKVTQSSRYLVKRTGEKVFLECVQDMDHENMFWYRQDPGLGLRLIYFSYDVKMKEKGDIPEGYSVSREKKERFSLILESASTNQTSMYLCASRRGIHEQFFGPGTRLTVL.

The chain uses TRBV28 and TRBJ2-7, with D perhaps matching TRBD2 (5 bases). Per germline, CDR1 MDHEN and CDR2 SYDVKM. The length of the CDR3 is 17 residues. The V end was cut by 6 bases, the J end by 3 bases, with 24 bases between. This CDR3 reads CASRPVPGAGGGYEQYF. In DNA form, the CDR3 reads TGTGCCAGCAGGCCGGTACCGGGCGCAGGAGGTGGCTACGAGCAGTACTTC.

This CDR3 is CASSPGTLNIQYF. DNA of the CDR3: TGTGCCAGCTCACCCGGGACTTTAAACATTCAGTACTTC. The V call is TRBV18, the J call TRBJ2-4, with D perhaps TRBD2 (6 bases). In germline, CDR1 is KGHSH, CDR2 LQKENI. The CDR3 spans 13 residues. The V end lost 3 bases, the J end lost 6 bases, and 9 bases lay between the germline ends.

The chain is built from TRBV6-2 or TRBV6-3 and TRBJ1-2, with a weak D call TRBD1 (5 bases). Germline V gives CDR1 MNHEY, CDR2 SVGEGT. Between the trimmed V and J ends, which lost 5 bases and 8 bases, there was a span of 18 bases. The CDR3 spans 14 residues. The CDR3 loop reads CASSVVGREGGYTF. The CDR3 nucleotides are TGTGCCAGCAGTGTGGTCGGCAGGGAAGGCGGCTACACCTTC.

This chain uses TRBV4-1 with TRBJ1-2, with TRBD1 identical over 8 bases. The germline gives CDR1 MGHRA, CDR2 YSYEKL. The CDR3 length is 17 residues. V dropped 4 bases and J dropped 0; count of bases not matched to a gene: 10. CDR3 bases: TGCGCCAGCAGCCCTAGCCCAGGGGGCCGGACTAACTATGGCTACACCTTC. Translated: CASSPSPGGRTNYGYTF.

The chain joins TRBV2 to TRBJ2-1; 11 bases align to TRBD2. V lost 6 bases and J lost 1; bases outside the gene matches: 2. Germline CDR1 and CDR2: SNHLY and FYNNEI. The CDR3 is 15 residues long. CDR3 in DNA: TGTGCCAGCAGGCGACTAGCGGGGTCCTACAATGAGCAGTTCTTC. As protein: CASRRLAGSYNEQFF.

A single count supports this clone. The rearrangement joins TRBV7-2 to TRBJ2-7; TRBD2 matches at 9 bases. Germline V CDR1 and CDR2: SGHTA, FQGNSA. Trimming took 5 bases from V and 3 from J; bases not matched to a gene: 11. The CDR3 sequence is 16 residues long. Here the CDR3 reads CASSPQGREGGYEQYF. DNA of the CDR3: TGTGCCAGCAGCCCCCAAGGGCGGGAGGGGGGCTACGAGCAGTACTTC.

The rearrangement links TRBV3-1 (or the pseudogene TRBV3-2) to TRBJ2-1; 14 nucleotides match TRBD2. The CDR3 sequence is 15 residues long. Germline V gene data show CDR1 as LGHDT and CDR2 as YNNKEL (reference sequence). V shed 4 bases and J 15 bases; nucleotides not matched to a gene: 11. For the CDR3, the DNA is TGTGCCAGCAGCCCCCAGGGGACTAGCGGGAGTATACGGTTCTTC. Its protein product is CASSPQGTSGSIRFF.

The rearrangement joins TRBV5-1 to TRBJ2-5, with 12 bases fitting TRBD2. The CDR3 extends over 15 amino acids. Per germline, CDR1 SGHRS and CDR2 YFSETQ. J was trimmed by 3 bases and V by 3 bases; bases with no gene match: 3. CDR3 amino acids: CASSSGLAGKETQYF. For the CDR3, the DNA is TGCGCCAGCAGCTCCGGACTAGCGGGAAAAGAGACCCAGTACTTC.

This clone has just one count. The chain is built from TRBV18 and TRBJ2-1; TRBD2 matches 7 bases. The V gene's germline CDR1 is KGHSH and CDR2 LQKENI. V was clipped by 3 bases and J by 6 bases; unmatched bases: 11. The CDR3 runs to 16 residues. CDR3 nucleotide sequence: TGTGCCAGCTCACCCCTGGGGGGGGAGCCTTTCAATGAGCAGTTCTTC. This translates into CASSPLGGEPFNEQFF. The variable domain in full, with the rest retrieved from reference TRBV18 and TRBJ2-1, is NAGVMQNPRHLVRRRGQEARLRCSPMKGHSHVYWYRQLPEEGLKFMVYLQKENIIDESGMPKERFSAEFPKEGPSILRIQQVVRGDSAAYFCASSPLGGEPFNEQFFGPGTRLTVL.

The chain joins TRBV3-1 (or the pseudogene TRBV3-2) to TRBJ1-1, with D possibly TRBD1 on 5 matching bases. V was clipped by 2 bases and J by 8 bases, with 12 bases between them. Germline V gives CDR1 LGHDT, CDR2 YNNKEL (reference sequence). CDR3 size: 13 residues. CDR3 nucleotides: TGTGCCAGCAGCCAACATAGGGGTCACGAAGCTTTCTTT. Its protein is CASSQHRGHEAFF.

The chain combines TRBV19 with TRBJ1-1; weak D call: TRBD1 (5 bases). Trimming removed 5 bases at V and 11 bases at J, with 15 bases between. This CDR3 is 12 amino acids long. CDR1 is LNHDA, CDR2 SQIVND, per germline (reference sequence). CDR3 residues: CASSHSLGGAFF. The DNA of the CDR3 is TGTGCCAGTAGTCATAGCCTCGGGGGGGCTTTCTTT.

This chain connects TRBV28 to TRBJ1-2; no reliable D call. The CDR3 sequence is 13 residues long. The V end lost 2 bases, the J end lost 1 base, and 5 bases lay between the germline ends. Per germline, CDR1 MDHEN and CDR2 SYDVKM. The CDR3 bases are TGTGCCAGCAGTTTAGGCAGTAACTATGGCTACACCTTC. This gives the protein CASSLGSNYGYTF.

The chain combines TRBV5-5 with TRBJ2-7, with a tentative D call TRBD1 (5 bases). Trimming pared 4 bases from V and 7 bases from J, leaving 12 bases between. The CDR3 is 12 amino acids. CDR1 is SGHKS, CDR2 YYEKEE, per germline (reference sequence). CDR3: CASSSRVGEQYF. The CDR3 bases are TGTGCCAGCAGCAGCAGGGTTGGGGAGCAGTACTTC.

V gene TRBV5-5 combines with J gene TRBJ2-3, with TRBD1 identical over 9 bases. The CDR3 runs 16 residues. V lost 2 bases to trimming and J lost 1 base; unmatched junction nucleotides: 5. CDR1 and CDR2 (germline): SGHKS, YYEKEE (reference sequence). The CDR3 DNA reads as TGTGCCAGCAGCTTTAGACAGGGGGTTGGCACAGATACGCAGTATTTT. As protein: CASSFRQGVGTDTQYF.

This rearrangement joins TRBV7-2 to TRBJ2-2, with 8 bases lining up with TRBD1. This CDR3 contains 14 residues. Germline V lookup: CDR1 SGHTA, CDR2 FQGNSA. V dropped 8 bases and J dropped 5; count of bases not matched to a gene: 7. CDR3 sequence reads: CASQTQGATGELFF. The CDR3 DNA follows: TGTGCCAGCCAAACCCAGGGGGCTACCGGGGAGCTGTTTTTT.

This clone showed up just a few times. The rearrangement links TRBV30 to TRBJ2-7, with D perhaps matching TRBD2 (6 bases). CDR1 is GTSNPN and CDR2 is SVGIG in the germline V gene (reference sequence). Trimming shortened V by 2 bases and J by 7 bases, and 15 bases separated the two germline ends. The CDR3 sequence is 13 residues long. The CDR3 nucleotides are TGTGCCTGGAGTTACACGGGAGTGGGGGAGCAGTACTTC. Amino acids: CAWSYTGVGEQYF.

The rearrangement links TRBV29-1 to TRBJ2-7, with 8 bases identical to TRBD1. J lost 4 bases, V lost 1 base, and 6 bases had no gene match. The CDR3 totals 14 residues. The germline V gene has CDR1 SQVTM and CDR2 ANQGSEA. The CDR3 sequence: CSVEGAGGSYEQYF. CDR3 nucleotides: TGCAGCGTTGAAGGGGCAGGGGGCTCGTACGAGCAGTACTTC.

The CDR3 DNA follows: TGTGCCAGCAGTAAGGGGGAGACCCAGTACTTC. Its protein is CASSKGETQYF. This rearrangement joins TRBV2 to TRBJ2-5; a weak D match, TRBD1 (5 bases). Germline values: CDR1 SNHLY, CDR2 FYNNEI. V lost 5 bases, J lost 5 bases, and 6 bases lay in between. The CDR3 loop spans 11 amino acids.

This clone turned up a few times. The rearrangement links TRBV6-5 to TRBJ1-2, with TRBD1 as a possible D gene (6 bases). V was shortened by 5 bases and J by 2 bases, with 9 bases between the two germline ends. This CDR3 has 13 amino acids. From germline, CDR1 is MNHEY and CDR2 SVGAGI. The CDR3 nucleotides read TGTGCCAGCAGTCGACAGGCGAACTATGGCTACACCTTC. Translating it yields CASSRQANYGYTF.

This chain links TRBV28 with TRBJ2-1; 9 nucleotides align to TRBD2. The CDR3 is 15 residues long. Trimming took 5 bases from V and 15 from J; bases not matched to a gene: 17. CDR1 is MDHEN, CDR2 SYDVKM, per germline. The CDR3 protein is CASSPPKREAPGVFF. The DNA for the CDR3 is TGTGCCAGCAGTCCTCCCAAGCGGGAGGCCCCGGGGGTGTTCTTC.